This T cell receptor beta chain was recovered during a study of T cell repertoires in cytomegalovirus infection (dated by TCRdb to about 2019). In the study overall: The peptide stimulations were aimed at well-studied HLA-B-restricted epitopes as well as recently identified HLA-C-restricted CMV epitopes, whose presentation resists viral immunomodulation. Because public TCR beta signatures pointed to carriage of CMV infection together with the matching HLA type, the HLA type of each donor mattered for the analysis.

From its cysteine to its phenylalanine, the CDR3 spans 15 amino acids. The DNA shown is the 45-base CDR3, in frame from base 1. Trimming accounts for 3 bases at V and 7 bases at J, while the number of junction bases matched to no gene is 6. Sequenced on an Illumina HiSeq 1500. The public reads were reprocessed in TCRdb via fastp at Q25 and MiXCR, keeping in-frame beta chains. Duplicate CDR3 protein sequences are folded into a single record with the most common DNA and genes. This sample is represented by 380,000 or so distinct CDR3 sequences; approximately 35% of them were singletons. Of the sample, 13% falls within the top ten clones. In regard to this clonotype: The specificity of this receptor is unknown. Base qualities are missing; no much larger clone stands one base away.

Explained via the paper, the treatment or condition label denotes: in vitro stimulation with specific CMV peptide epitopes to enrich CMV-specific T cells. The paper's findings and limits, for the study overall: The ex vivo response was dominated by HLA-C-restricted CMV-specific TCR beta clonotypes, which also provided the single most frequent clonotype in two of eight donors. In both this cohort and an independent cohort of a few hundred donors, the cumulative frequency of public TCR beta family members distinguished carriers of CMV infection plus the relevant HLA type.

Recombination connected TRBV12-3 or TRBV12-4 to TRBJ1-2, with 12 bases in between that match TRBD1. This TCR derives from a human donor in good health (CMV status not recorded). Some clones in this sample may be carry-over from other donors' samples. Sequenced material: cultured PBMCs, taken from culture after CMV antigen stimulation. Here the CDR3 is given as CASSLGTGGKSGYTF. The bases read TGTGCCAGCAGTTTGGGGACAGGGGGCAAGAGTGGCTACACCTTC.